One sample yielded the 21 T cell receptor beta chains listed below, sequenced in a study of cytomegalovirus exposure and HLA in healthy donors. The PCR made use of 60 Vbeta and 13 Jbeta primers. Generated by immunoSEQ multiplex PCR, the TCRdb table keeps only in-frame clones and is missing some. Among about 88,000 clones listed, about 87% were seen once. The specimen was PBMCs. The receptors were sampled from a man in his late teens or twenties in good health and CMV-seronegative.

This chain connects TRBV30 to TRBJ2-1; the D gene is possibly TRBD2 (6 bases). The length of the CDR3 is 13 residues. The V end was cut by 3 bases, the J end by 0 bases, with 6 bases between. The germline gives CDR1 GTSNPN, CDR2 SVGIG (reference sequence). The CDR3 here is CAWSGSSYNEQFF. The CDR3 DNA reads TGTGCCTGGAGCGGGAGCTCCTACAATGAGCAGTTCTTC.

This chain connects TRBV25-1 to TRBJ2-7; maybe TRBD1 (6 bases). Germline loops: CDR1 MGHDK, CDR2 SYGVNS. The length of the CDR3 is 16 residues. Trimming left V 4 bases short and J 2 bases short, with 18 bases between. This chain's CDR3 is CASSANRGHPAYEQYF. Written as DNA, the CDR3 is TGTGCCAGCAGTGCTAATAGGGGACACCCTGCCTACGAGCAGTACTTC.

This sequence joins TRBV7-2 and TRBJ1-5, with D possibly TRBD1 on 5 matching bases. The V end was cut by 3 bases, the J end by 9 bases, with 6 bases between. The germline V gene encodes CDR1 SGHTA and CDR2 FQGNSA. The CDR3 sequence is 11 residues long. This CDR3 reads CASSFGGPQHF. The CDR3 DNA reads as TGTGCCAGCAGCTTCGGGGGGCCCCAGCATTTT.

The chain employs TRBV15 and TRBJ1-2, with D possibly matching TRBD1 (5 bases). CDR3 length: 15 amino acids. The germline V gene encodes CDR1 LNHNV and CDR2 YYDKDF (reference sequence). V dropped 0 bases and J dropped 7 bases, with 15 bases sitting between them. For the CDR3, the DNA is TGTGCCACCAGCAGAGATGGCAGGGTTGTAGGTGGCTACACCTTC. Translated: CATSRDGRVVGGYTF.

As DNA, the CDR3 is TGTGCCAGCAGCCAAGGGGGCCCGGATAACACCGGGGAGCTGTTTTTT. It encodes CASSQGGPDNTGELFF. This sequence joins TRBV4-2 and TRBJ2-2; TRBD1 might be the D (5 bases). Germline V gene sequence: CDR1 LGHNA, CDR2 YNFKEQ. The CDR3 has 16 residues. V gave up 1 base and J gave up 2 bases, with 11 bases separating them.

CDR3 region: CASSVGGQAQETQYF. The CDR3 nucleotides are TGTGCCAGCAGCGTAGGAGGACAGGCTCAAGAGACCCAGTACTTC. The gene calls are TRBV9 and TRBJ2-5, with 7 nucleotides matching TRBD1. Per germline, CDR1 SGDLS and CDR2 YYNGEE. The CDR3 consists of 15 residues. After removal of 0 bases from V and 2 bases from J, the junction contained 4 bases not matched to a gene.

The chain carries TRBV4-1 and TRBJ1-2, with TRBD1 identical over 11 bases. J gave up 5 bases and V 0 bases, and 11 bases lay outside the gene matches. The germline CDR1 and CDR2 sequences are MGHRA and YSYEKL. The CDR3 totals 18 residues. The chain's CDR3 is CASSQEPGQGVVRYGYTF. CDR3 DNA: TGCGCCAGCAGCCAAGAACCGGGACAGGGGGTTGTTCGGTATGGCTACACCTTC.

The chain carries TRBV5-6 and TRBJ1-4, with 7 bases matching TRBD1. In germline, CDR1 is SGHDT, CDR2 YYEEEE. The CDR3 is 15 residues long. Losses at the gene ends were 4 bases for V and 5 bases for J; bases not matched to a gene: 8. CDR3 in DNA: TGTGCCAGCAGCGAACCGGGACAGAGGAATGAAAAACTGTTTTTT. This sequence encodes CASSEPGQRNEKLFF.

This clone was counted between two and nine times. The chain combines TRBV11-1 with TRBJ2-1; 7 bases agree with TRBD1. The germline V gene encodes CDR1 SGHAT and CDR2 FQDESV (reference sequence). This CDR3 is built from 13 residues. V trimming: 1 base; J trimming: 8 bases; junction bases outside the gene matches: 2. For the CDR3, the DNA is TGTGCCAGCAGCTTAGGACAGGGCTATGAGCAGTTCTTC. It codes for CASSLGQGYEQFF.

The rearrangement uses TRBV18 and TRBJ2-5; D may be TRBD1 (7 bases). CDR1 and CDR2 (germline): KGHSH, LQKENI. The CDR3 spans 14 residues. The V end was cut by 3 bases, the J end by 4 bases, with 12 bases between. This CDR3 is CASSPTQGGETQYF. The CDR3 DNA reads TGTGCCAGCTCACCTACCCAGGGGGGAGAGACCCAGTACTTC.

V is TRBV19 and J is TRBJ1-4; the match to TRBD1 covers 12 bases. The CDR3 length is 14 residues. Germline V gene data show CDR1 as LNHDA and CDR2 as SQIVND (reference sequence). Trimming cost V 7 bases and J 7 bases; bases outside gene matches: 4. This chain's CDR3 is CASNRDRGREKLFF. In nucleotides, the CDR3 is TGTGCCAGTAACCGGGACAGGGGGCGTGAAAAACTGTTTTTT.

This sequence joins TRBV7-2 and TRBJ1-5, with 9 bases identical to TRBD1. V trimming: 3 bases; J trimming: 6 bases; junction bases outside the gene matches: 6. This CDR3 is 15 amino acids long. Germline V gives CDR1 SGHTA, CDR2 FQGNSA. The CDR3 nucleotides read TGTGCCAGCAGCTTGACAGGGGGTTGGGGTCAGCCCCAGCATTTT. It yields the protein CASSLTGGWGQPQHF.

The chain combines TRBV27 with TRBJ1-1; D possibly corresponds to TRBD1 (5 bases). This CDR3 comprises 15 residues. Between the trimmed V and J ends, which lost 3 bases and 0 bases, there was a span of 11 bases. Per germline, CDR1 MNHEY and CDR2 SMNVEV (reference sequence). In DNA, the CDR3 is TGTGCCAGCAGTTTGTCAGGGATTTTGAACACTGAAGCTTTCTTT. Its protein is CASSLSGILNTEAFF.

The CDR3 loop is CASSLRGQQNIQYF. The CDR3 DNA is TGCGCCAGCAGCTTGAGGGGGCAACAAAACATTCAGTACTTC. The chain carries TRBV5-1 and TRBJ2-4; 7 nucleotides agree with TRBD1. CDR1 SGHRS and CDR2 YFSETQ come from the germline V gene. V was pared by 1 base and J by 5 bases, with 3 bases of the junction left unmatched. The CDR3 is 14 residues long.

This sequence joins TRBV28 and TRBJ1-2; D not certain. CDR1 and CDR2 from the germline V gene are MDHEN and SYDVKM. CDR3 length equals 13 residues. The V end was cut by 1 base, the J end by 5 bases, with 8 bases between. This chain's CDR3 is CASSLLGKYGYTF. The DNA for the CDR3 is TGTGCCAGCAGTTTATTGGGCAAGTATGGCTACACCTTC.

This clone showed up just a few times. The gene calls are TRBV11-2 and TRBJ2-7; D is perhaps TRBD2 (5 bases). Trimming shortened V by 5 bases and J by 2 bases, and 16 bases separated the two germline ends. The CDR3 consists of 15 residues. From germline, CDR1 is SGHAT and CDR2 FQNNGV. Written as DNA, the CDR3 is TGTGCCAGCAGCCCGAGGGTGTCGCGGACCTACGAGCAGTACTTC. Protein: CASSPRVSRTYEQYF.

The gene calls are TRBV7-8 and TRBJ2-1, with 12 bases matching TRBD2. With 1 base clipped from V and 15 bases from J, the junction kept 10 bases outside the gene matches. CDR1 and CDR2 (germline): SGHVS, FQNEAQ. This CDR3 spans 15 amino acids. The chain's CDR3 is CASSLVGTSGFSPFF. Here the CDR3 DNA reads TGTGCCAGCAGCTTAGTCGGGACTAGCGGGTTTAGTCCGTTCTTC.

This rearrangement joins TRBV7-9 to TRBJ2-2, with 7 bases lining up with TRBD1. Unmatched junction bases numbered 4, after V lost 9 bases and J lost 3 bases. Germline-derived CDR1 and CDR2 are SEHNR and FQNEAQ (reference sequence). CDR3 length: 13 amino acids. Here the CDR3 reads CASRDSYTGELFF. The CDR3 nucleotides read TGTGCCAGTCGGGACAGTTACACCGGGGAGCTGTTTTTT.

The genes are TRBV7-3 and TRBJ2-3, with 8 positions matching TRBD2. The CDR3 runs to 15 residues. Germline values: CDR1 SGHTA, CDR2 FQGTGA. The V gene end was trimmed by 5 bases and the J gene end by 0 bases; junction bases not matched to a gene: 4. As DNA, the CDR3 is TGTGCCAGCAGCGCTTCGGGAGGGAGCACAGATACGCAGTATTTT. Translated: CASSASGGSTDTQYF.

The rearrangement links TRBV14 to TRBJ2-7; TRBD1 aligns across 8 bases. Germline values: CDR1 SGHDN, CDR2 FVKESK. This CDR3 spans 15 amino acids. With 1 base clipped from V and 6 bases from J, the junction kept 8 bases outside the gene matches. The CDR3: CASSQVQGARSEQYF. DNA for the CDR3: TGTGCCAGCAGCCAAGTGCAGGGGGCGCGGTCCGAGCAGTACTTC. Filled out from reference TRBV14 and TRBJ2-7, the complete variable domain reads EAGVTQFPSHSVIEKGQTVTLRCDPISGHDNLYWYRRVMGKEIKFLLHFVKESKQDESGMPNNRFLAERTGGTYSTLKVQPAELEDSGVYFCASSQVQGARSEQYFGPGTRLTVT.

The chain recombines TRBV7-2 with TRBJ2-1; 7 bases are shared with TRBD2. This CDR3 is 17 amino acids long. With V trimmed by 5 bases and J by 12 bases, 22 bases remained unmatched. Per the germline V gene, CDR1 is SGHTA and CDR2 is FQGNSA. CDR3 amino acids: CASSRNLPSRTGGWQFF. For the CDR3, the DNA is TGTGCCAGCAGCCGTAATCTACCATCGAGGACGGGGGGATGGCAGTTCTTC.